A selection of T cell receptor beta chains follows, all from one sample in a study of T cell repertoires in cytomegalovirus infection. No antigen has been identified for these receptors. TCRdb redid the calling of the reads with MiXCR, one entry per CDR3 protein. The repertoire consists of fewer than 950,000 distinct CDR3 sequences, with about 33% occurring once and the leading ten covering 9.5% to 15%. Sequenced here: cultured CD8+ T cells from PBMCs, sampled from culture after CMV antigen stimulation. All receptors derive from a human donor in good health (CMV status not recorded). Some clones in this sample may be carry-over from other donors' samples. CDR3s include the opening cysteine and the closing phenylalanine or tryptophan. D genes are given only for firm matches. The size entry is marked missing in some rows and otherwise reads once, few, many or a size class.

CDR3 DNA	CDR3 protein	V gene	J gene	D gene	clone size
TGTGCCAGCAGCTATGGATCATCGAGCGGGGGGGCCTACAATGAGCAGTTCTTC	CASSYGSSSGGAYNEQFF	TRBV5-4	TRBJ2-1	TRBD2	NA
TGCGCCAGCAAGACTAGCGGACCCACAGATACGCAGTATTTT	CASKTSGPTDTQYF	TRBV10-2	TRBJ2-3	TRBD2	once
TGTGCCAGCAGTTTTTTCGCGGGGGAAGTGTTGGACAGGTATAATTCACCCCTCCACTTT	CASSFFAGEVLDRYNSPLHF	TRBV12-3/TRBV12-4	TRBJ1-6	TRBD1	many
TGTGCCAGCAGCTTTGGAGACCTTTACAATGAGCAGTTCTTC	CASSFGDLYNEQFF	TRBV7-9	TRBJ2-1	NA	few
TGTGCCAGCAGCTTCGGGGGGCGAAACAATGAGCAGTTCTTC	CASSFGGRNNEQFF	TRBV7-6	TRBJ2-1	NA	few
TGTGCCAGCACCCGACATGATCCTCGCTATGGCTACACCTTC	CASTRHDPRYGYTF	TRBV12-3/TRBV12-4	TRBJ1-2	NA	few
TGTGCCAGCAGCTTAATCGGAGGGAGCAATCAGCCCCAGCATTTT	CASSLIGGSNQPQHF	TRBV7-2	TRBJ1-5	NA	many
TGTGCCAGCAGTCCGGGACATCTCACCTACGAGCAGTACTTC	CASSPGHLTYEQYF	TRBV2	TRBJ2-7	NA	NA
TGTGTCAGCAGCTTCATAGAGACCCAGTACTTC	CVSSFIETQYF	TRBV7-9	TRBJ2-5	NA	NA
TGTGCCAGCAGCGCGGGACAGGGGAACTATGGCTACACCTTC	CASSAGQGNYGYTF	TRBV5-6	TRBJ1-2	TRBD1	NA
TGCGCCAGCAGCCAAGTGGTTAGCACAGATACGCAGTATTTT	CASSQVVSTDTQYF	TRBV4-1	TRBJ2-3	NA	NA
TGTGCCAGTAGTATTAAAGGACAGGGCAACACTGAAGCTTTCTTT	CASSIKGQGNTEAFF	TRBV19	TRBJ1-1	TRBD1	NA
TGTGCCAGCAGCCTAGTCGGGGCAGAAACTAACTATGGCTACACCTTC	CASSLVGAETNYGYTF	TRBV7-9	TRBJ1-2	NA	few
TGTGCCACCAGCGAGAACGGGGGTGAAGCTTTCTTT	CATSENGGEAFF	TRBV24-1	TRBJ1-1	NA	NA
TGTGCCAGCAGCCCGACAGGGGGCGATTCACCCCTCCACTTT	CASSPTGGDSPLHF	TRBV7-6	TRBJ1-6	TRBD1	few
TGTGCCACCCGCGGGAGCTCCTATAATTCACCCCTCCACTTT	CATRGSSYNSPLHF	TRBV28	TRBJ1-6	NA	many
TGCAGCGTTGCGGGTCGGAATAAAAACATTCAGTACTTC	CSVAGRNKNIQYF	TRBV29-1	TRBJ2-4	NA	few
TGTGCCAGCAGCTTAGAAGGGACAGCCTCCTACGAGCAGTACTTC	CASSLEGTASYEQYF	TRBV7-2	TRBJ2-7	TRBD1	many
TGTGCCAGCAGCCAAGCCAGGAAGACTGAAGCTTTCTTT	CASSQARKTEAFF	TRBV14	TRBJ1-1	NA	NA
TGTGCCAGCAGTGAATACGGAAATAGCAATCAGCCCCAGCATTTT	CASSEYGNSNQPQHF	TRBV2	TRBJ1-5	NA	NA
TGTGCCAGCAGTACCAAGGACAGGGGAGGTTACGAGCAGTACTTC	CASSTKDRGGYEQYF	TRBV6-1	TRBJ2-7	TRBD1	NA
TGTGCCAGCAGTCCTCAAGGAGGGGCCGTTTCCTCTGGGGCCAACGTCCTGACTTTC	CASSPQGGAVSSGANVLTF	TRBV28	TRBJ2-6	NA	many
TGTGCCAGCAGTCGACAGCCAGGCATGAACACTGAAGCTTTCTTT	CASSRQPGMNTEAFF	TRBV6-1	TRBJ1-1	NA	NA
TGTGCCAGCAGCCCCAGGACTGGCGCTGAAGCTTTCTTT	CASSPRTGAEAFF	TRBV7-4	TRBJ1-1	NA	NA
TGTGCCAGCAGTTTATGGCTGGACAGGGATGGTTCGCATGCTTTCTTT	CASSLWLDRDGSHAFF	TRBV27	TRBJ1-1	TRBD1	few
TGTGCCAGCAGTTATGCCAGGGGTTCTCCCGCCTACGAGCAGTACTTC	CASSYARGSPAYEQYF	TRBV7-4	TRBJ2-7	NA	NA
TGTGCCAGCAGTTACGGTGGGACAGGTTTGGACACTGAAGCTTTCTTT	CASSYGGTGLDTEAFF	TRBV6-2/TRBV6-3	TRBJ1-1	TRBD1	NA
TGTGCCAGCAGAGTTGGGGGGCGCGATAGGGAGCTGTTTTTT	CASRVGGRDRELFF	TRBV27	TRBJ2-2	NA	few
TGCAGCGTTGATCGGATTAACTATGGCTACACCTTC	CSVDRINYGYTF	TRBV29-1	TRBJ1-2	NA	NA
TGTGCCAGCAGCTCGGGACTGACTATGAACACTGAAGCTTTCTTT	CASSSGLTMNTEAFF	TRBV5-6	TRBJ1-1	NA	few
TGTGCCAGCAGCCAAGAATACAGGGGTGACAATGAGCAGTTCTTC	CASSQEYRGDNEQFF	TRBV4-1	TRBJ2-1	TRBD1	few
TGTGCCTCCCTCCAAGCGTCTAATGAAAAACTGTTTTTT	CASLQASNEKLFF	TRBV6-5	TRBJ1-4	NA	NA
TGCAGCGTTGAACGGAACTACGAGCAGTACTTC	CSVERNYEQYF	TRBV29-1	TRBJ2-7	NA	few
TGTGCCAGTAGACAGGGGGCGGGCGCCGGGGAGCTGTTTTTT	CASRQGAGAGELFF	TRBV7-8	TRBJ2-2	TRBD1	many
TGTGCCAGCAGCCTTACTAGCGGGGGGGCCAGGTTGTCAGATACGCAGTATTTT	CASSLTSGGARLSDTQYF	TRBV7-8	TRBJ2-3	TRBD2	many
TGTGCCTCTCTAAGCGGGGGGTACGGAGATACGCAGTATTTT	CASLSGGYGDTQYF	TRBV5-6	TRBJ2-3	TRBD2	NA
TGTGCCAGCAGTTACACGTCGTCCCACACCGGGGAGCTGTTTTTT	CASSYTSSHTGELFF	TRBV6-5	TRBJ2-2	NA	NA
TGTGCCAGCATTGGGTCAGGGATAAACACTGAAGCTTTCTTT	CASIGSGINTEAFF	TRBV7-9	TRBJ1-1	NA	few
TGTGCCAGCAGTTTGAATCCAGGGTCATATGGCTACACCTTC	CASSLNPGSYGYTF	TRBV12-3/TRBV12-4	TRBJ1-2	NA	few
TGTGCCAGCAGTTACTCAACCCGGGTCAGAGCTAACTATGGCTACACCTTC	CASSYSTRVRANYGYTF	TRBV6-2/TRBV6-3	TRBJ1-2	NA	NA
TGTGCCAGCAGTTTAACAGGGACTTCAGCCGACTACGAGCAGTACTTC	CASSLTGTSADYEQYF	TRBV6-6	TRBJ2-7	NA	NA
TGTGCCAGCAGTTTTGGACTGACCTCCTACAATGAGCAGTTCTTC	CASSFGLTSYNEQFF	TRBV6-2/TRBV6-3	TRBJ2-1	NA	NA
TGCGCCAGCAAGGCAGGGGGCTCCGGGGAGCTGTTTTTT	CASKAGGSGELFF	TRBV4-1	TRBJ2-2	TRBD1	NA
TGTGCCAGTACTACCGACGGACTTGAAGCTTTCTTT	CASTTDGLEAFF	TRBV19	TRBJ1-1	NA	NA
TGTGCCAGCAGTTACTCAGAGTGGGACGAGCAGTACTTC	CASSYSEWDEQYF	TRBV6-6	TRBJ2-7	NA	NA
TGTGCCAGCAGCCCTGAGGGAGGCCTAAGGGGCTACACCTTC	CASSPEGGLRGYTF	TRBV27	TRBJ1-2	NA	few
TGTGCCAGCAGCTTAAGGGCTAGCGGGGCCCTCACAGATACGCAGTATTTT	CASSLRASGALTDTQYF	TRBV7-8	TRBJ2-3	TRBD2	many
TGTGCCAGCAGTTTTCACGTACGACCGGGACTAGCGGGGGCCACAGATACGCAGTATTTT	CASSFHVRPGLAGATDTQYF	TRBV27	TRBJ2-3	TRBD2	NA
TGTGCCAGCAGTGAATTGGACCGGGGAAGGTACGAGCAGTACTTC	CASSELDRGRYEQYF	TRBV6-1	TRBJ2-7	NA	few
TGTGCCAGCAGCTTAGCTGGACAGCTTAATGAAAAACTGTTTTTT	CASSLAGQLNEKLFF	TRBV7-2	TRBJ1-4	NA	many
TGCAGTGCGCTATTAGACAGTACCAATCAGCCCCAGCATTTT	CSALLDSTNQPQHF	TRBV20-1	TRBJ1-5	NA	NA
TGTGCCAGCAGTGAAGCGCGGGGACTAGCGGGGGACTTCCCCAACACAGATACGCAGTATTTT	CASSEARGLAGDFPNTDTQYF	TRBV2	TRBJ2-3	TRBD2	NA
TGCGCCAGCAGCCAGTACACAGATACGCAGTATTTT	CASSQYTDTQYF	TRBV4-1	TRBJ2-3	NA	many
TGTGCCAGCAGTATACGACAACAGGGGCGTGATGGCTACACCTTC	CASSIRQQGRDGYTF	TRBV28	TRBJ1-2	TRBD1	NA
TGCAGTGCCCGGGACAGGGGGGACGATACGCAGTATTTT	CSARDRGDDTQYF	TRBV20-1	TRBJ2-3	TRBD1	once
TGTGCCAGTCATCTTATAGCGGGAACTTTGGATACGCAGTATTTT	CASHLIAGTLDTQYF	TRBV6-1	TRBJ2-3	TRBD2	many
TGTGCCAGCAGTGGACAGGGGTATAGCAATCAGCCCCAGCATTTT	CASSGQGYSNQPQHF	TRBV27	TRBJ1-5	TRBD1	NA